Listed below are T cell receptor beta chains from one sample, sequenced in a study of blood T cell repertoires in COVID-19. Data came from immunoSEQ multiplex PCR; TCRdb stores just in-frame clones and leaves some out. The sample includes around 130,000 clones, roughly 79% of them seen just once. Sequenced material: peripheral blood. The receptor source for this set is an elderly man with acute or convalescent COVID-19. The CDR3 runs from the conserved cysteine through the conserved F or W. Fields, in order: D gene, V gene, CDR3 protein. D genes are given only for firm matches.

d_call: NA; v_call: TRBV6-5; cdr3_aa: CASSRTATNEKLFF
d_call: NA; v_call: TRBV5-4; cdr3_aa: CASSKDTANNYGYTF
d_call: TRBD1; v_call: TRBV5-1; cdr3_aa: CASMRTGGFQETQYF
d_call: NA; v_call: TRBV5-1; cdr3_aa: CASSSQGLSYNSPLHF
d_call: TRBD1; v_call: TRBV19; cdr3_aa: CASRPGQQETQYF
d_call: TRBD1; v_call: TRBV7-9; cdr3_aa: CASSLRTGRETQYF
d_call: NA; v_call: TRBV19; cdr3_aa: CASSIEGPQNIQYF
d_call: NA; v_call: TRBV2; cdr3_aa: CASRGQENYGYTF
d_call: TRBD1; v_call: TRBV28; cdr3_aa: CASSSTGKRTEAFF
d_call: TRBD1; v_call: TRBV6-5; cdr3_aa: CASRETGNSPLHF
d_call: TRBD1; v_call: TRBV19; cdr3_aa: CASSTPPGQGWTGELFF
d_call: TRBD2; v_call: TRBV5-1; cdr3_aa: CASSLATSGDIYNEQFF
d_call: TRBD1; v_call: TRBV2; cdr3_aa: CASSLEGQGHEQYF
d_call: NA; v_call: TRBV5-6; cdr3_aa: CASSPGGKTGMETQYF
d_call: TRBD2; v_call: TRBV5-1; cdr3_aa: CASSGGAYEQYF
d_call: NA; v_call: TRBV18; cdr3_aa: CASSPGSKAYNEQFF
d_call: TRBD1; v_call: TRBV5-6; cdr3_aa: CASSLVAGQGRTDTQYF
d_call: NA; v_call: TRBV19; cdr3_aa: CASSPHLRTVGNTIYF
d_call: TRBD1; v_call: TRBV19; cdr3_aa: CASEGQVGAGANVLTF
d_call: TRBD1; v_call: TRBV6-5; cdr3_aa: CASSFRTGGGGYTF
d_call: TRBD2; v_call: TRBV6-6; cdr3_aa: CASRELGGYEQYF
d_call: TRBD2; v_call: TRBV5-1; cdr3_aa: CASSPGGASYNEQFF
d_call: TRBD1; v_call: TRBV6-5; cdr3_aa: CASSYSGQGARAEAFF
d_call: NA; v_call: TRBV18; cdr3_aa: CASSPNRNQPQHF
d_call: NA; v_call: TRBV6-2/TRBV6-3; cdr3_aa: CASSYEKGYRTEAFF
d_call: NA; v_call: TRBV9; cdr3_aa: CASRAGVFSGNTIYF
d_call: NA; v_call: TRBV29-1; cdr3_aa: CSVESPAYEQYF
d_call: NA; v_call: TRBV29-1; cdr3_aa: CSGGGQYNEQFF